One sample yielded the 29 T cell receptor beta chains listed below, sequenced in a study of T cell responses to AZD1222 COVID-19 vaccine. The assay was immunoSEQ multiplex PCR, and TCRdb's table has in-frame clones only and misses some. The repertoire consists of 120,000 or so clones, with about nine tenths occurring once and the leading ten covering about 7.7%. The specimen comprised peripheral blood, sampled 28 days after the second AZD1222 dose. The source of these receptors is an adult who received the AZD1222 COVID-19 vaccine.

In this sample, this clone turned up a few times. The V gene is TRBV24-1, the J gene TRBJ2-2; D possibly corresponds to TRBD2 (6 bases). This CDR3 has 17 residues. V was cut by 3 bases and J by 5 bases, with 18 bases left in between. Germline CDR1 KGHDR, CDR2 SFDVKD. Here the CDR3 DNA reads TGTGCCACCAGTGATACACCGGGACGGGGGAGGACCGGGGAGCTGTTTTTT. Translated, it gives CATSDTPGRGRTGELFF.

CDR3 protein: CASKMGASTDTQYF. The CDR3 nucleotides read TGCGCCAGCAAAATGGGGGCTAGCACAGATACGCAGTATTTT. The genes are TRBV10-2 and TRBJ2-3, with D possibly being TRBD1 (6 bases). This CDR3 spans 14 amino acids. CDR1 and CDR2 from the germline V gene are WSHSY and SAAADI. Trimming removed 7 bases from V and 0 bases from J, with 11 bases in between.

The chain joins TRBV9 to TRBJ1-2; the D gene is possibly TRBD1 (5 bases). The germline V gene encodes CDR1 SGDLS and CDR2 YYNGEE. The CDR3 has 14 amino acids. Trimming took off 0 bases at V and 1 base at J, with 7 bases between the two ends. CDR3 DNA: TGTGCCAGCAGCGTAGATCAGGGTAACTATGGCTACACCTTC. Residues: CASSVDQGNYGYTF.

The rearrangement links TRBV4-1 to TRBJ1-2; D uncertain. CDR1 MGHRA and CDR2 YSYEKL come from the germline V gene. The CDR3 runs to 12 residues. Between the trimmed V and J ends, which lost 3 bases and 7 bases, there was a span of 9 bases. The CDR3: CASSHWGRGYTF. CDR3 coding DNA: TGCGCCAGCAGCCATTGGGGTCGTGGCTACACCTTC.

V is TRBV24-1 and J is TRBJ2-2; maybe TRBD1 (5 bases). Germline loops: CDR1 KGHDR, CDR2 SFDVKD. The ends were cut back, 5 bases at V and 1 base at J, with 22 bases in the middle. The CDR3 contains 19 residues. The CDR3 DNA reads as TGTGCCACCAGTGGGGAAAGAAGTAAAAAGACAGTGAACACCGGGGAGCTGTTTTTT. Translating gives CATSGERSKKTVNTGELFF.

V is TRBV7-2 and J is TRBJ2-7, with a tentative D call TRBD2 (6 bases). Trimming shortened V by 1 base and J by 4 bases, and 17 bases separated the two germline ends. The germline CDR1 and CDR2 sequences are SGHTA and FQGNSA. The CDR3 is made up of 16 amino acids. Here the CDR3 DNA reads TGTGCCAGCAGCTTAGTCGGCGGGATGGGATGGTACGAGCAGTACTTC. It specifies CASSLVGGMGWYEQYF.

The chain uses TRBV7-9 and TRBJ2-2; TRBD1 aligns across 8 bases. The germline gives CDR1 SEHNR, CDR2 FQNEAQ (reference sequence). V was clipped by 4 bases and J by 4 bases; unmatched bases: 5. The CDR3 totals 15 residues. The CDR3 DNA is TGTGCCAGCAGCTCCGACAGGGGACCCACCGGGGAGCTGTTTTTT. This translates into CASSSDRGPTGELFF.

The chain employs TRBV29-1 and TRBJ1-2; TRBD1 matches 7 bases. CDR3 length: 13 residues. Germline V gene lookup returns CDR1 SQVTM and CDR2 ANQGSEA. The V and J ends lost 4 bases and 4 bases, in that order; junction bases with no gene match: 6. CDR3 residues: CSVAQQGLYGYTF. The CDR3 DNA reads TGCAGCGTTGCTCAACAGGGGCTCTATGGCTACACCTTC.

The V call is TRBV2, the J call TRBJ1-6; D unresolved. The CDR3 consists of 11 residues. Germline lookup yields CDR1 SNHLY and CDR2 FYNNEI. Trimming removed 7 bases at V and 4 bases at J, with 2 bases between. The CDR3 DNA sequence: TGTGCCAGCAAATATAATTCACCCCTCCACTTT. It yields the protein CASKYNSPLHF.

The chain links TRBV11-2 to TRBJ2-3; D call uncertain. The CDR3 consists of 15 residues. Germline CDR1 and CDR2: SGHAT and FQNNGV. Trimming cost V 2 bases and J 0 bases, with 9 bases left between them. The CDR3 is CASSLYRTSTDTQYF. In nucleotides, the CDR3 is TGTGCCAGCAGCTTATACAGAACTAGCACAGATACGCAGTATTTT.

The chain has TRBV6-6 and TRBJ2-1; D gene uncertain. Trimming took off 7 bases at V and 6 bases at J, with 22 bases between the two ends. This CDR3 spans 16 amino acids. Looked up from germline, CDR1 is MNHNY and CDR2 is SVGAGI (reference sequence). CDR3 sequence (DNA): TGTGCCAGCACCGAACCCCCGGGCGAAGCGATCAATGAGCAGTTCTTC. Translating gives CASTEPPGEAINEQFF.

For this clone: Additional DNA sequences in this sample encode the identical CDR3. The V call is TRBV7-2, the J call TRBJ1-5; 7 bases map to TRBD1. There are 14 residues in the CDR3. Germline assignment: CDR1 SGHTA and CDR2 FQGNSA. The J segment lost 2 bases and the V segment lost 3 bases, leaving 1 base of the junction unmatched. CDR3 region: CASSLQGGNQPQHF. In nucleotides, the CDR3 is TGTGCCAGCAGCTTGCAGGGGGGCAATCAGCCCCAGCATTTT.

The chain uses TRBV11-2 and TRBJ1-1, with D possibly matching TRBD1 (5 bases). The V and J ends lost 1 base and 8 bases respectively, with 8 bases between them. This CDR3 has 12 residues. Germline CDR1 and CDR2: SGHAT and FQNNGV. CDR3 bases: TGTGCCAGCAGCTTAGGGGGGGTAGAAGCTTTCTTT. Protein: CASSLGGVEAFF. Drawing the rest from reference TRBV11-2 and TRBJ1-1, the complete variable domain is EAGVAQSPRYKIIEKRQSVAFWCNPISGHATLYWYQQILGQGPKLLIQFQNNGVVDDSQLPKDRFSAERLKGVDSTLKIQPAKLEDSAVYLCASSLGGVEAFFGQGTRLTVV.

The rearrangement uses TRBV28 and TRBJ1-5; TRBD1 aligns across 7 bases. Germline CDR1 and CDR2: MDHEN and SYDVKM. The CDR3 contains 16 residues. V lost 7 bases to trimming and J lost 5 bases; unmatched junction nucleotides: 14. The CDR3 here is CASTLPRPGGYQPQHF. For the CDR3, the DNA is TGTGCCAGCACTTTGCCTCGCCCAGGGGGATATCAGCCCCAGCATTTT.

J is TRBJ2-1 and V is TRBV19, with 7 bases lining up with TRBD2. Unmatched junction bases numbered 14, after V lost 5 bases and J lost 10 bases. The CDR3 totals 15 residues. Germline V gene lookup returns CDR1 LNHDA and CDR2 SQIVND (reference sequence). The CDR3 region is CASSWGGLLATEQFF. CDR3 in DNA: TGTGCCAGTAGTTGGGGGGGGTTACTGGCTACAGAGCAGTTCTTC.

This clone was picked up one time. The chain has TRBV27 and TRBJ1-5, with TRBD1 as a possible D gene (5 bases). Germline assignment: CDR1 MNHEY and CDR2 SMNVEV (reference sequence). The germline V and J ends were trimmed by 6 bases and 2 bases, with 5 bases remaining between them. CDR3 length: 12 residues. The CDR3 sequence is CASRQGNQPQHF. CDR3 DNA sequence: TGTGCCAGCAGACAGGGCAATCAGCCCCAGCATTTT.

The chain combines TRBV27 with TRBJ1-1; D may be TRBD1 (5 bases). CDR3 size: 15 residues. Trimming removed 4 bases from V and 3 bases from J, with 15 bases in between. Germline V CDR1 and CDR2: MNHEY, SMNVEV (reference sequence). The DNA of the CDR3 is TGTGCCAGCAGTTGGGAGAGACAGACCCACACTGAAGCTTTCTTT. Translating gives CASSWERQTHTEAFF.

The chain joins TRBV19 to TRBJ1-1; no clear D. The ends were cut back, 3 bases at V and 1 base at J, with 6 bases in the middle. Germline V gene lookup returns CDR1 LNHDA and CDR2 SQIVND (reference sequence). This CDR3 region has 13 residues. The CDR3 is CASSMWGNTEAFF. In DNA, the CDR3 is TGTGCCAGTAGTATGTGGGGGAACACTGAAGCTTTCTTT. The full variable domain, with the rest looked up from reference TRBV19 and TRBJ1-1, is DGGITQSPKYLFRKEGQNVTLSCEQNLNHDAMYWYRQDPGQGLRLIYYSQIVNDFQKGDIAEGYSVSREKKESFPLTVTSAQKNPTAFYLCASSMWGNTEAFFGQGTRLTVV.

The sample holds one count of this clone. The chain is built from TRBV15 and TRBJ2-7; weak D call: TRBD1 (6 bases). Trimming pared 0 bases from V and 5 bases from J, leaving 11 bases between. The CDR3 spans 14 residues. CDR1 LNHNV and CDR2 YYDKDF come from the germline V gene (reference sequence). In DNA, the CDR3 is TGTGCCACCAGCAGAGAATCCAGGACAGACGAGCAGTACTTC. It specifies CATSRESRTDEQYF.

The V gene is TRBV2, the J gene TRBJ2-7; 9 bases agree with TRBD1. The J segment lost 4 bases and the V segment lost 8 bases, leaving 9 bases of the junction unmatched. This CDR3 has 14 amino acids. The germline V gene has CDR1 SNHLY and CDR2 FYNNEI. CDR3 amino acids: CASRKTGGGYEQYF. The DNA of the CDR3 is TGTGCCAGCCGTAAGACAGGGGGGGGTTACGAGCAGTACTTC.

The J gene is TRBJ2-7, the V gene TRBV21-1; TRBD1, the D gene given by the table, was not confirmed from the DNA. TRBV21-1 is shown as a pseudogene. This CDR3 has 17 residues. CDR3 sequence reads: CASSKIPRGDKTYEQYF. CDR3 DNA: TGTGCCAGCAGCAAAATCCCGAGAGGGGACAAGACCTACGAGCAGTACTTC.

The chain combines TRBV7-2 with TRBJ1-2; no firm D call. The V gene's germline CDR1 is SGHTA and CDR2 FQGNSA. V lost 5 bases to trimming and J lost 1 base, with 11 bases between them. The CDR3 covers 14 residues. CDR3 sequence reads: CASSRYRDNYGYTF. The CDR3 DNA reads TGTGCCAGCAGCCGGTATAGAGATAACTATGGCTACACCTTC.

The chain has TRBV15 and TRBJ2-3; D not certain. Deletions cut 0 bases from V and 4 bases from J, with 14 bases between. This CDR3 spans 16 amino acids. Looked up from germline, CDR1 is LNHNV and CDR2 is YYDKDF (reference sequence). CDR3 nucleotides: TGTGCCACCAGCAGAGAGGGCCCCTCGTCCCCAGATACGCAGTATTTT. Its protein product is CATSREGPSSPDTQYF.

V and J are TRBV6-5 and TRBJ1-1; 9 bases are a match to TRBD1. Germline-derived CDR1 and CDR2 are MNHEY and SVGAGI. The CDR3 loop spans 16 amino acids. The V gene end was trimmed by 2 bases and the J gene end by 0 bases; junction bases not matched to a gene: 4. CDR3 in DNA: TGTGCCAGCAGTTACACAGGGGGCACGGTGAACACTGAAGCTTTCTTT. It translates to CASSYTGGTVNTEAFF.

CDR3 DNA sequence: TGTGCCAGCTCACCACCCAGTAGGTTGGACACTGAAGCTTTCTTT. Translated, it gives CASSPPSRLDTEAFF. The chain carries TRBV18 and TRBJ1-1; D is ambiguous. The CDR3 length is 15 residues. Trimming took off 0 bases at V and 3 bases at J, with 11 bases between the two ends. Looked up from germline, CDR1 is KGHSH and CDR2 is LQKENI.

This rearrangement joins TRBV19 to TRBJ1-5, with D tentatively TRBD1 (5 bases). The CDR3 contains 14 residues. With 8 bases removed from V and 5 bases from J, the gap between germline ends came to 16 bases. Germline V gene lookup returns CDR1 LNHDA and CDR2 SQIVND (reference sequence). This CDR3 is CASVEGTGYQPQHF. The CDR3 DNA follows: TGTGCCAGTGTAGAGGGGACGGGCTATCAGCCCCAGCATTTT.

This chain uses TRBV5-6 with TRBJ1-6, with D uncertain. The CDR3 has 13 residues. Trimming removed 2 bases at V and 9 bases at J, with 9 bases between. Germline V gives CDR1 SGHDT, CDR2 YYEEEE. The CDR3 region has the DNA TGTGCCAGCAGCTTAGGTAGTGGTTCACCCCTCCACTTT. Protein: CASSLGSGSPLHF.

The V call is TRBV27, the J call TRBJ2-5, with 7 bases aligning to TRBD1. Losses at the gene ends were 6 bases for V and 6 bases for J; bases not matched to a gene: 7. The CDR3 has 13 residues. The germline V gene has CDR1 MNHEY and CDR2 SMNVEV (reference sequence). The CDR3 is CASRRDSRQTQYF. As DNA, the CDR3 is TGTGCCAGCAGACGGGACAGTCGGCAGACCCAGTACTTC.

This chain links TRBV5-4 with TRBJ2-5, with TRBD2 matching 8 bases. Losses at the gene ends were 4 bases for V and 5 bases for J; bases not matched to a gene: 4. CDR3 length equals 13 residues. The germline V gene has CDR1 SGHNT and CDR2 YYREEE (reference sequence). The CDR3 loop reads CASSRGLGETQYF. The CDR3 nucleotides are TGTGCCAGCAGCCGGGGACTAGGGGAGACCCAGTACTTC.